This T cell receptor beta chain was captured by sequencing in a study of OX40 agonist ivuxolimab in advanced cancers. Background on the study: Every 2 weeks, patients received ivuxolimab intravenously, dosed at 0.01 to 10 mg/kg. The study's findings and limits: At 0.1 to 3.0 mg/kg, clonal expansion of CD4+ and CD8+ blood T cells had occurred by week 6. Some patients who did not respond also had low normalized T-cell clonal expansion.

This clone came up once. Antigen specificity is unknown. Sequencing used immunoSEQ multiplex PCR; TCRdb keeps in-frame clones, though not all of them. The data show some 49,000 clones, about 85% seen once. The V segment lost 6 bases and the J segment 2 bases; nucleotides outside the gene matches: 4. The CDR3 is 14 residues long. Germline V gives CDR1 MDHEN, CDR2 SYDVKM. V usage is TRBV28 and J usage is TRBJ1-2, with 9 bases matching TRBD1. The receptor comes from an adult with an advanced solid tumor such as melanoma, head and neck, liver or kidney cancer. Sample: CD4+ or CD8+ T cells sorted from blood, taken in a trial of the OX40 agonist ivuxolimab. For the CDR3, the DNA is TGTGCCAGCAGGGGACAGGGAGGAAACTATGGCTACACCTTC. It translates to CASRGQGGNYGYTF.